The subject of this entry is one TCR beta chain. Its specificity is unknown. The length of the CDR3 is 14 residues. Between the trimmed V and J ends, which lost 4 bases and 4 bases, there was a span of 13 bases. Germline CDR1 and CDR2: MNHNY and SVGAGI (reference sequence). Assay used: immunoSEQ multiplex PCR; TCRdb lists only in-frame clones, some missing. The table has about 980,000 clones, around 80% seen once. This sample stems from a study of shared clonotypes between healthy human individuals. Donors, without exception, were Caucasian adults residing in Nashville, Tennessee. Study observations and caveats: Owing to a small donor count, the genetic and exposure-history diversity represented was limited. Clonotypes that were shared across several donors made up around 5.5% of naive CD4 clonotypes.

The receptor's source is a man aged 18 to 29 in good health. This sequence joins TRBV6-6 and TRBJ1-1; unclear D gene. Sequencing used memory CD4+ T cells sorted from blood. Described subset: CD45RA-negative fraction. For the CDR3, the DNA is TGTGCCAGCAGTTTCCATTTGTCGGGCACTGAAGCTTTCTTT. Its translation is CASSFHLSGTEAFF.